The source of this T cell receptor (beta chain) is a study of blood T cell repertoires in COVID-19. Looking at the study overall: T cells, B-cell-depleted T cells, or PBMCs provided the cDNA or gDNA that served as material.

The ends were cut back, 5 bases at V and 2 bases at J, with 19 bases in the middle. The CDR3 has 16 amino acids. Germline V gene lookup returns CDR1 SGHRS and CDR2 YFSETQ. Clones were sequenced by immunoSEQ multiplex PCR, and TCRdb holds only the in-frame ones, with some missing. The repertoire holds more than 100,000 clones, with 78% as singletons. This receptor was identified in a man between 70 and 80 years old with acute or convalescent COVID-19. The rearrangement links TRBV5-1 to TRBJ1-1; D not certain. What was sequenced was peripheral blood. The CDR3 sequence: CASRPEVGWVNTEAFF. The CDR3, as DNA: TGCGCCAGCAGACCGGAGGTGGGATGGGTAAACACTGAAGCTTTCTTT.